These T cell receptor beta chains were read from a single sample in a study of a mutant IDH1 vaccine in newly diagnosed glioma. The antigens of these receptors remain unknown. The method was immunoSEQ multiplex PCR; TCRdb's version includes in-frame clones alone and lacks a portion of them. The data contain some 12,000 clones, around 81% of them singletons. This specimen was PBMCs, taken from a glioma patient whose treatment included an IDH1 peptide vaccine. The receptors were gathered from a man aged 25-40 years with glioma. CDR3s include the opening cysteine and the closing phenylalanine or tryptophan. The D gene is left open where the match is weak. A row's size may be missing; if present it is once, few, many or a size class.

.	TRBV18	TRBJ1-3	.	CASSPPTSSSGNTIYF	TGTGCCAGCTCACCACCGACCTCCTCCTCTGGAAACACCATATATTTT
.	TRBV5-1	TRBJ2-1	TRBD2	CASSLDGGRANEQFF	TGCGCCAGCAGCTTGGATGGCGGGAGGGCCAATGAGCAGTTCTTC
.	TRBV29-1	TRBJ2-7	.	CSAAASHGQYF	TGCAGCGCCGCCGCGAGCCACGGGCAGTACTTC
.	TRBV25-1	TRBJ2-3	.	CASSIEGTQYF	TGTGCCAGCAGCATAGAGGGTACGCAGTATTTT
.	TRBV9	TRBJ2-7	TRBD2	CASSVASSGSGNEQYF	TGTGCCAGCAGCGTAGCTTCTAGCGGGAGTGGCAACGAGCAGTACTTC
.	TRBV7-9	TRBJ1-4	.	CASRGWDLGEKLFF	TGTGCCAGCAGGGGATGGGACCTGGGAGAAAAACTGTTTTTT
once	TRBV6-1	TRBJ1-4	.	CASQKSANEKLFF	TGTGCCAGCCAAAAGTCGGCTAATGAAAAACTGTTTTTT
.	TRBV5-1	TRBJ2-5	.	CASSFRQPQETQYF	TGCGCCAGCAGCTTTCGACAGCCTCAAGAGACCCAGTACTTC
.	TRBV7-6	TRBJ2-7	.	CASSRTVGTEQYF	TGTGCCAGCAGCCGGACGGTGGGGACCGAGCAGTACTTC
.	TRBV6-5	TRBJ1-1	.	CASSRTGTYTEAFF	TGTGCCAGCAGCCGGACGGGAACTTACACTGAAGCTTTCTTT
.	TRBV4-1	TRBJ2-4	.	CASSQEPASFVELAKNIQYF	TGCGCCAGCAGCCAAGAGCCGGCTAGCTTTGTTGAGTTAGCCAAAAACATTCAGTACTTC
once	TRBV14	TRBJ1-1	.	CASSQGRGTEAFF	TGTGCCAGCAGCCAAGGTAGGGGCACTGAAGCTTTCTTT
.	TRBV5-6	TRBJ1-2	TRBD1	CASRRTGGSYGYTF	TGTGCCAGCAGGCGGACAGGGGGCTCCTATGGCTACACCTTC
.	TRBV27	TRBJ2-1	.	CASSPNGINEQFF	TGTGCCAGCAGCCCAAATGGGATCAATGAGCAGTTCTTC
.	TRBV15	TRBJ1-5	.	CATSREGSNQPQHF	TGTGCCACCAGCAGAGAAGGCAGCAATCAGCCCCAGCATTTT
.	TRBV10-3	TRBJ1-4	.	CATGGRNNEKLFF	TGTGCCACCGGGGGACGGAATAATGAAAAACTGTTTTTT
.	TRBV11-2	TRBJ2-3	.	CASSLRPWADTQYF	TGTGCCAGCAGCTTAAGGCCCTGGGCAGATACGCAGTATTTT
.	TRBV7-9	TRBJ1-2	TRBD1	CASSPTGGGYGYTF	TGTGCCAGCAGCCCGACAGGGGGCGGCTATGGCTACACCTTC
few	TRBV27	TRBJ1-5	.	CASTTSSGGNQPQHF	TGTGCCAGCACGACCTCGAGCGGGGGCAATCAGCCCCAGCATTTT
.	TRBV10-3	TRBJ1-1	.	CAISERDEAFF	TGTGCCATCAGTGAAAGGGATGAAGCTTTCTTT
.	TRBV5-4	TRBJ2-5	.	CASSLEGLGPKETQYF	TGTGCCAGCAGCTTGGAAGGGCTAGGCCCAAAGGAGACCCAGTACTTC
.	TRBV2	TRBJ2-7	.	CAHGQGGPYEQYF	TGTGCTCACGGACAGGGAGGGCCCTACGAGCAGTACTTC
few	TRBV29-1	TRBJ1-5	.	CSVGDVNQPQHF	TGCAGCGTTGGTGACGTCAATCAGCCCCAGCATTTT
.	TRBV9	TRBJ2-7	.	CASSVGTDRSYEQYF	TGTGCCAGCAGCGTAGGTACCGACAGATCCTACGAGCAGTACTTC
once	TRBV7-9	TRBJ2-7	TRBD1	CASSPTNRGRPYEQYF	TGTGCCAGCAGCCCAACGAACAGGGGGCGCCCCTACGAGCAGTACTTC
.	TRBV5-1	TRBJ1-4	.	CASSLAQGGEKLFF	TGCGCCAGCAGCTTGGCACAGGGAGGGGAAAAACTGTTTTTT
.	TRBV2	TRBJ1-5	TRBD1	CASSPPRTGGQPQHF	TGTGCCAGCAGTCCACCAAGGACAGGGGGCCAGCCCCAGCATTTT
.	TRBV6-5	TRBJ1-1	.	CASSYLPGQNTEAFF	TGTGCCAGCAGTTACCTTCCAGGGCAGAACACTGAAGCTTTCTTT
.	TRBV7-9	TRBJ1-1	.	CASSFPGTEAFF	TGTGCCAGCAGCTTTCCTGGCACTGAAGCTTTCTTT
.	TRBV7-6	TRBJ2-5	.	CASSKGETQYF	TGTGCCAGCAGCAAAGGGGAGACCCAGTACTTC
.	TRBV29-1	TRBJ2-3	.	CSVEKIVGSGTDTQYF	TGCAGCGTTGAGAAAATAGTCGGGTCCGGCACAGATACGCAGTATTTT
.	TRBV6-1	TRBJ1-1	.	CASSEKSGAPTEAFF	TGTGCCAGCAGTGAAAAATCAGGGGCTCCCACTGAAGCTTTCTTT
.	TRBV28	TRBJ1-4	.	CASSRDGNEKLFF	TGTGCCAGCAGCCGGGACGGTAATGAAAAACTGTTTTTT
once	TRBV7-9	TRBJ1-2	TRBD1	CASSLSTGAPSHYGYTF	TGTGCCAGCAGCTTATCGACAGGGGCCCCTTCCCACTATGGCTACACCTTC
.	TRBV5-1	TRBJ2-6	.	CASSSGHQSSGANVLTF	TGCGCCAGCAGCTCGGGACACCAGAGCTCTGGGGCCAACGTCCTGACTTTC
.	TRBV27	TRBJ2-5	TRBD2	CASSFIRTSGNQETQYF	TGTGCCAGCAGTTTTATTAGGACTAGCGGGAACCAAGAGACCCAGTACTTC
.	TRBV2	TRBJ1-2	.	CASSDGDIYGYTF	TGTGCCAGCAGTGATGGAGACATCTATGGCTACACCTTC
.	TRBV11-3	TRBJ2-7	.	CASSKQGATYEQYF	TGTGCCAGCAGCAAACAGGGAGCTACCTACGAGCAGTACTTC
.	TRBV6-5	TRBJ2-3	.	CASKERPDTQYF	TGTGCCAGCAAGGAGCGTCCAGATACGCAGTATTTT
few	TRBV7-9	TRBJ1-1	.	CASSLISGSEAFF	TGTGCCAGCAGCTTAATCTCGGGCTCTGAAGCTTTCTTT
.	TRBV6-1	TRBJ1-2	.	CASSERAGTDGYTF	TGTGCCAGCAGTGAACGGGCAGGGACTGATGGCTACACCTTC